The TCR beta chain under discussion was sequenced for a study of beta chain features in type 1 diabetes. The V segment lost 5 bases and the J segment 8 bases; nucleotides outside the gene matches: 8. CDR1 is SGHAT and CDR2 is FQNNGV in the germline V gene. The CDR3 totals 14 residues. The authors reverse transcribed all of the isolated RNA, so sequencing captured expressed TCRB transcripts. Assay: immunoSEQ multiplex PCR; the TCRdb copy retains only in-frame clones and omits some. The table records 60,000 to 75,000 clones, roughly three fifths of them present only once. The TCR sequence derives from a woman in her late teens or twenties in good health. The chain employs TRBV11-2 and TRBJ1-4, with 7 bases identical to TRBD1. Sequenced sample: Tregs from blood. CDR3 loop: CASSPDRVVEKLFF. The CDR3 bases are TGTGCCAGCAGCCCCGACAGGGTGGTCGAAAAACTGTTTTTT.